Reported below is one TCR beta chain. Per the germline V gene, CDR1 is SGHDN and CDR2 is FVKESK. Trimming took 1 base from V and 7 from J, leaving 22 bases between them. This CDR3 region has 18 residues. The data originate from a study of blood T cell repertoires in COVID-19. Whole-study context: Acute and convalescent COVID-19 specimens originated in the United States, Italy and Spain. The analysed material was cDNA or gDNA that came from T cells, B-cell-depleted T cells, or PBMCs.

In the authors' workflow: Reference gene primer amplification in the assay estimated nucleated cell counts. Measured with immunoSEQ multiplex PCR; TCRdb has only the in-frame clones, and not every one. That table furnishes V, J and clone size, whereas the DNA furnished D and trimming. The sample has roughly 130,000 clones; 84% are singletons. Enrolled during active infection, Seattle patients were then followed longitudinally. The V gene is TRBV14, the J gene TRBJ1-4; no reliable D call. The sequence derives from a man in his thirties or forties with COVID-19, enrolled during active disease. The sequencing input was peripheral blood. CDR3 protein: CASSQGILTRAGTEKLFF. CDR3 in DNA: TGTGCCAGCAGCCAAGGAATTCTCACTAGGGCCGGAACTGAAAAACTGTTTTTT.